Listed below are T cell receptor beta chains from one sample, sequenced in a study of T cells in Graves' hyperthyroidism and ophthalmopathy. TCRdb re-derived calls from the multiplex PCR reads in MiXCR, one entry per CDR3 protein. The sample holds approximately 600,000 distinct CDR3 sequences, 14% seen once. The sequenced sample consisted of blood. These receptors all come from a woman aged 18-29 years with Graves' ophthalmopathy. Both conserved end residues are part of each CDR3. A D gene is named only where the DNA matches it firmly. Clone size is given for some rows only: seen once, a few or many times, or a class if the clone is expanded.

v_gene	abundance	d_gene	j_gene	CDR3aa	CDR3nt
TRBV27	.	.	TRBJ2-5	CASSMGAGQTQYF	TGTGCCAGCAGCATGGGGGCAGGACAAACCCAGTACTTC
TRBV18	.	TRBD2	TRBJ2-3	CASSPAMREASTDTQYF	TGTGCCAGCTCACCGGCTATGCGGGAGGCTAGCACAGATACGCAGTATTTT
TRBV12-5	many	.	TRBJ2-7	CASGLIHRQAYEQYF	TGTGCTAGTGGTTTGATCCATCGGCAGGCCTACGAGCAGTACTTC
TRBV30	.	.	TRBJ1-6	CAWAQASVSGTPYNSPLHF	TGTGCCTGGGCCCAGGCTTCGGTGTCAGGGACCCCCTATAATTCACCCCTCCACTTT
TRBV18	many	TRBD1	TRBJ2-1	CASSPPGTGPNEQFF	TGTGCCAGCTCACCACCTGGGACAGGGCCCAATGAGCAGTTCTTC
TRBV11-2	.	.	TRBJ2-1	CASSPPLTGQFF	TGTGCCAGCAGCCCGCCCCTGACAGGGCAGTTCTTC
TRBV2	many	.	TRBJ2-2	CASRGVTGSGTGELFF	TGTGCCAGCCGAGGGGTGACAGGATCGGGGACCGGGGAGCTGTTTTTT
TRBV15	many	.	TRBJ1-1	CATSRDPGSMNTEAFF	TGTGCCACCAGCAGAGATCCGGGCAGCATGAACACTGAAGCTTTCTTT
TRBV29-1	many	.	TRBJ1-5	CSVVDDRNQPQHF	TGCAGCGTTGTTGACGATAGAAATCAGCCCCAGCATTTT
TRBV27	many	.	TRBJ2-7	CASSASRTRLIDEQYF	TGTGCCAGCAGTGCCTCGAGAACTAGGCTGATAGACGAGCAGTACTTC
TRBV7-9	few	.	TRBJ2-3	CASSPWGPSTDTQYF	TGTGCCAGCAGCCCATGGGGTCCTAGCACAGATACGCAGTATTTT
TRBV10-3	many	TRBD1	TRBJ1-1	CAISEPIDRGGTEAFF	TGTGCCATCAGTGAGCCTATTGACAGGGGAGGCACTGAAGCTTTCTTT
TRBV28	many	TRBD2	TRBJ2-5	CASSSQAGLGTQETQYF	TGTGCCAGCAGTTCCCAAGCGGGACTAGGTACTCAAGAGACCCAGTACTTC
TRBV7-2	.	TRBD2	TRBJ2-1	CASSLAMGLARYNEQFF	TGTGCCAGCAGCTTAGCTATGGGACTAGCGAGATACAATGAGCAGTTCTTC
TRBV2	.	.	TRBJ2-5	CASKVVGYQETQYF	TGTGCCAGCAAGGTGGTAGGCTATCAAGAGACCCAGTACTTC
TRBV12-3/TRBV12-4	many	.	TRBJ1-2	CASSLRAGNYGYTF	TGTGCCAGCAGTTTACGGGCAGGGAACTATGGCTACACCTTC
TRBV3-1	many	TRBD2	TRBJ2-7	CASSLDTSGTRQYF	TGTGCCAGCAGCCTTGACACCTCCGGGACTAGGCAGTACTTC
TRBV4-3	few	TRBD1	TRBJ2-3	CASSQADRGRTDTQYF	TGCGCCAGCAGCCAAGCGGACAGGGGAAGGACAGATACGCAGTATTTT
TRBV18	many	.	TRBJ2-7	CASSPPGNSGEQYF	TGTGCCAGCTCACCACCGGGAAATAGCGGTGAGCAGTACTTC
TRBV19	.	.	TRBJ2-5	CASSIDVAAGETQYF	TGTGCCAGTAGTATAGATGTCGCAGCGGGAGAGACCCAGTACTTC
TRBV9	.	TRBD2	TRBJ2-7	CASSSSGSVHEQYF	TGTGCCAGCAGTAGTAGCGGGAGCGTCCACGAGCAGTACTTC